These 3 T cell receptor beta chains originate from one sample sequenced in a study of blood T cell repertoires in COVID-19. Sequencing was performed with immunoSEQ multiplex PCR; in TCRdb, only in-frame clones are kept and a portion is missing. The sample lists under 200,000 clones, around four fifths occurring once. Sequenced input: peripheral blood. The receptors were sampled from a woman of 80 years or more with active or convalescent COVID-19.

The chain combines TRBV10-3 with TRBJ1-2, with D possibly TRBD1 on 5 matching bases. This CDR3 has 14 amino acids. V lost 0 bases and J 6 bases, leaving 11 bases between the germline ends. Germline assignment: CDR1 ENHRY and CDR2 SYGVKD. In DNA form, the CDR3 reads TGTGCCATCAGTGAGTCTCAGGGTCCACATGGCTACACCTTC. It translates to CAISESQGPHGYTF.

The chain couples TRBV7-2 to TRBJ2-1; 11 bases are shared with TRBD2. Germline-derived CDR1 and CDR2 are SGHTA and FQGNSA. V trimming: 4 bases; J trimming: 6 bases; junction bases outside the gene matches: 5. The CDR3 length is 15 residues. The CDR3 reads CASSSVAGGPNEQFF. CDR3 coding DNA: TGTGCCAGCAGCTCGGTAGCGGGGGGGCCCAATGAGCAGTTCTTC. Combining the CDR3 with reference TRBV7-2 and TRBJ2-1 gives the whole variable domain GAGVSQSPSNKVTEKGKDVELRCDPISGHTALYWYRQSLGQGLEFLIYFQGNSAPDKSGLPSDRFSAERTGGSVSTLTIQRTQQEDSAVYLCASSSVAGGPNEQFFGPGTRLTVL.

The chain joins TRBV4-1 to TRBJ1-5, with D possibly TRBD1 on 5 matching bases. The CDR3 contains 14 residues. The V and J ends lost 0 bases and 5 bases respectively, with 8 bases between them. Germline CDR1 and CDR2: MGHRA and YSYEKL. The CDR3 DNA reads TGCGCCAGCAGCCAAGAGGGGGGGGATCAGCCCCAGCATTTT. This translates into CASSQEGGDQPQHF.